This TCR beta chain was found in a study of PD-L1 blockade in urothelial cancer. Study details: Patients began atezolizumab, 1,200 mg intravenously every 3 weeks, in the mid-2010s. Samples came from 3 weeks, at the second dose, and 6 weeks into treatment.

The CDR3 covers 16 residues. V dropped 4 bases and J dropped 2 bases, with 18 bases sitting between them. Germline V gene sequence: CDR1 MNHNS, CDR2 SASEGT. Sequencing used immunoSEQ multiplex PCR; TCRdb keeps in-frame clones, though not all of them. The sample lists roughly 60,000 clones, around 79% occurring once. The study collected 1 to 8 samples per patient, pretreatment and on-treatment. Sequences were derived from PBMCs, sampled around atezolizumab (anti-PD-L1) treatment. The origin of this receptor is a man between 65 and 80 years old with urothelial cancer. The V call is TRBV6-1, the J call TRBJ2-7, with TRBD1 as a possible D gene (6 bases). The CDR3 protein is CASSVQTPQGPYEQYF. The CDR3 nucleotides are TGTGCCAGCAGTGTCCAGACCCCACAGGGTCCCTACGAGCAGTACTTC.